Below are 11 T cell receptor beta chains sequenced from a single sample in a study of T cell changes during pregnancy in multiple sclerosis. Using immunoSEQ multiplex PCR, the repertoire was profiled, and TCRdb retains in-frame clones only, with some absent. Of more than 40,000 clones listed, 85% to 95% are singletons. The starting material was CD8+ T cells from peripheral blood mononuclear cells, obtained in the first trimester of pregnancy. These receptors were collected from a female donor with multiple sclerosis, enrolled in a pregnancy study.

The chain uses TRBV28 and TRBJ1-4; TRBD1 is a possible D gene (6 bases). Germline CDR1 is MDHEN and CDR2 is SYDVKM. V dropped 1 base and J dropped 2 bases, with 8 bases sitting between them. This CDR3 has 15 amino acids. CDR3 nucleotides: TGTGCCAGCAGTTTATTTCAGGGGACTAATGAAAAACTGTTTTTT. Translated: CASSLFQGTNEKLFF.

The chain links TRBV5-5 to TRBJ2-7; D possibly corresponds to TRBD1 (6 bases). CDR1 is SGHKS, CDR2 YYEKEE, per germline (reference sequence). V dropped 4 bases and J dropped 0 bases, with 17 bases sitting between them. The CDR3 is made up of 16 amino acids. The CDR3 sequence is CASSLALGTTSYEQYF. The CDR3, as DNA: TGTGCCAGCAGCCTCGCTCTCGGGACAACCTCCTACGAGCAGTACTTC.

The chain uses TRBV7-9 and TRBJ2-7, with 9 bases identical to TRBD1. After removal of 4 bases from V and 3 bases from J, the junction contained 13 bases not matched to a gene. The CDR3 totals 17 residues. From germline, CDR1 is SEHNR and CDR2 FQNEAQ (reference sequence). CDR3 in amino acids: CASSSNSGQGGGYEQYF. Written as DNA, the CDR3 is TGTGCCAGCAGCTCAAACTCGGGACAGGGAGGAGGCTACGAGCAGTACTTC. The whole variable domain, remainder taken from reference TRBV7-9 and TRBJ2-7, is DTGVSQNPRHKITKRGQNVTFRCDPISEHNRLYWYRQTLGQGPEFLTYFQNEAQLEKSRLLSDRFSAERPKGSFSTLEIQRTEQGDSAMYLCASSSNSGQGGGYEQYFGPGTRLTVT.

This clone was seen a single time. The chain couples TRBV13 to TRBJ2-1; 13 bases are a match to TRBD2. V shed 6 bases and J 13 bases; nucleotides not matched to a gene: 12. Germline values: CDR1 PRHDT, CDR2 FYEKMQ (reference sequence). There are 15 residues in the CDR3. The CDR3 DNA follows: TGTGCCAGCAGTTCGACTAGCGGGGGGCCTTCGAGCCAGTTCTTC. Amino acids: CASSSTSGGPSSQFF.

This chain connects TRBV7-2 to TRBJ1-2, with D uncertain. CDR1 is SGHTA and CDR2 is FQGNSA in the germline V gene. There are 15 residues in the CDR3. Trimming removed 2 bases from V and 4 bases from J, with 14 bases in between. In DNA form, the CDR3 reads TGTGCCAGCAGCTTAACCAATCTAAACCCCTATGGCTACACCTTC. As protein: CASSLTNLNPYGYTF.

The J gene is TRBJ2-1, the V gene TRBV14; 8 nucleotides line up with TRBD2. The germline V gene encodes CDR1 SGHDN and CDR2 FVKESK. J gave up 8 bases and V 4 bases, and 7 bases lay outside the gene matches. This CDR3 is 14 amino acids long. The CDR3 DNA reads TGTGCCAGCAGCCGGCGGACTAGCCTGGATGAGCAGTTCTTC. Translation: CASSRRTSLDEQFF.

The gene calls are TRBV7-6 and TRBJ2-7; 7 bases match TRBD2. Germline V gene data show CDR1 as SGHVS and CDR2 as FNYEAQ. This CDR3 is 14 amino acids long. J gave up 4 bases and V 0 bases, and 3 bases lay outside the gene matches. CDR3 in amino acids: CASSLASGGYEQYF. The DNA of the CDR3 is TGTGCCAGCAGCTTAGCCTCGGGGGGTTACGAGCAGTACTTC.

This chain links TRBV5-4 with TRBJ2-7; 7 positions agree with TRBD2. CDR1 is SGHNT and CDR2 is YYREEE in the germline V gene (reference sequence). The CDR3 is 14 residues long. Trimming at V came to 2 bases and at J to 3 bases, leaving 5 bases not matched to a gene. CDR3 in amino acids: CASSFLAEGYEQYF. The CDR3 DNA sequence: TGTGCCAGCAGCTTTCTAGCGGAGGGCTACGAGCAGTACTTC.

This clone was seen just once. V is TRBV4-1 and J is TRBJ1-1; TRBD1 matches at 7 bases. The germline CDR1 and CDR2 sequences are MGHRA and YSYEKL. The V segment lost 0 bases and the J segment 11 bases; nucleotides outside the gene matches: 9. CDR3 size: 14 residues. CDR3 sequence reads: CASSQDGTVGLAFF. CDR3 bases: TGCGCCAGCAGCCAAGATGGGACAGTCGGCTTGGCTTTCTTT.

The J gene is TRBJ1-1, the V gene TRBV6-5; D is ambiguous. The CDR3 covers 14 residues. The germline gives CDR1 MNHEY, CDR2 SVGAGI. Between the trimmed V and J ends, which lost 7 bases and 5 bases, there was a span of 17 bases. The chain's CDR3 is CASTDGEGGTEAFF. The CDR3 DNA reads TGTGCCAGCACTGACGGTGAGGGTGGGACTGAAGCTTTCTTT.

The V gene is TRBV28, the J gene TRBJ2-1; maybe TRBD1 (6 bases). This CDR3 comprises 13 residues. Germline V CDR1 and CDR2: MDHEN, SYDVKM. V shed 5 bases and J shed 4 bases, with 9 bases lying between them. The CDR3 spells CASSPGQYNEQFF. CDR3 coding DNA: TGTGCCAGCAGTCCCGGACAGTACAATGAGCAGTTCTTC.